This record concerns one T cell receptor beta chain sequence. Its antigen is still unknown. There are no base qualities to consult, and no much larger clone falls within one base. The TCR beta CDR3 regions were amplified from the RNA transcripts. A first-round RT-PCR of the TCR CDR3 used the HTBI primer set with the Qiagen OneStep RT-PCR kit. Libraries were constructed in a second round of multiplex PCR, after which size selection and purification were carried out. Libraries were sequenced paired-end with 100 bp reads on an Illumina HiSeq2000. As for the authors' bioinformatics: SOAPnuke was used to process the raw data, with reads discarded if the reads contained adapters or uncalled bases, had a mean Phred below 15, or lacked an exact constant-primer or identifier match. COPE v1.2.5 was used to merge the high-quality paired reads, and each unique nucleotide sequence was defined as a clonotype. MiTCR v1.1 was used to align the clonotypes against IMGT TRBV, TRBD and TRBJ reference segments. Only V-J combinations with frequency above 0.0001, covering roughly 99% of repertoires, were analysed. A TCS score was defined as the ratio between F50 (clonal expansion) and ExV (chaos), using BLOSUM62-based TCRdist between CDR3 peptides within each V-J. Welch's t-statistics and random forest reduced roughly 500 V-J features to 10 to 15, which were used in a naive Bayes classifier (R e1071). Using fastp at Q25 and MiXCR, TCRdb reprocessed the public reads and kept productive beta chains. CDR3 protein sequences are deduplicated, and each keeps its most common genes and DNA. The V and J calls reflect TCRdb's pipeline rather than the authors' work. The sample contains over 300,000 distinct CDR3 sequences, about 13% of them found a single time. About 37% of the sample is in the top ten clones.

This entry belongs to a study of T cells in Graves' hyperthyroidism and ophthalmopathy (dated by TCRdb to the late 2010s). At the level of the whole study: Peripheral blood samples were taken at initial diagnosis, before any treatment was given. To identify distinguishing TCR V-J signatures, a discovery cohort of 95 to 100 patients was used, comprising 40 to 45 with Graves' ophthalmopathy and some 60 with stable Graves' hyperthyroidism. Whether ophthalmopathy could be predicted prospectively was tested in an independent validation cohort made up of 18 to 20 hyperthyroidism patients plus 17 patients who later progressed to ophthalmopathy. The 100 or so discovery patients were randomly divided into training and test sets at a 7:3 ratio. The study also compared thyroid tissue and blood T-cell repertoires from a handful of Graves' hyperthyroidism patients. Once sampling was done, hyperthyroidism patients were given methimazole at a starting dose of 30 mg daily, whereas ophthalmopathy patients were given high-dose intravenous methylprednisolone. The paper reports TCR Vbeta CDR3 sequencing of fewer than 150 peripheral blood samples: approximately 41 ophthalmopathy, fewer than 80 hyperthyroidism and approximately 17 progressor patients. Overall study outcomes, separate from this receptor: In validation, the model predicted progression to ophthalmopathy a median of roughly 6.2 months before onset, with over 60% sensitivity and 72.22% specificity. Ophthalmopathy was separated from stable hyperthyroidism by a 13 V-J signature model, with approximately 90% sensitivity and about 84% specificity obtained in cross-validation and 80%/75% obtained in testing. Sample size was not statistically predetermined, and investigators were not blinded to group allocation. Blood samples also contained most of the expanded thyroid clonotypes (frequency above 0.001), which suggests that blood repertoires may reflect thyroid immune responses.

Ophthalmopathy patients had moderately to severely active disease, with a Clinical Activity Score of 3 or more, a NOSPECS grade of 4 or more, and a disease duration of less than 3 months. The study excluded patients with uncontrolled infections, other autoimmune diseases, pregnancy or lactation. Diagnoses were based on clinical symptoms, serum thyroxine and TRAb, thyroid ultrasound and orbital computed tomography. PBMCs were isolated from about 9 ml of fresh peripheral blood by Ficoll-Paque density gradient centrifugation. Total RNA was extracted with Trizol reagent, and quality was checked on an Agilent 2100 Bioanalyzer. The sample comprised blood. The TCR originated in a woman aged 40 to 50 with Graves' ophthalmopathy.

CDR3 loop: CASSTGLAGGPGELFF. Here is the DNA: TGCGCCAGCAGCACTGGACTAGCGGGGGGGCCCGGGGAGCTGTTTTTT. The sequence links TRBV5-1 to TRBJ2-2, with 15 bases in between that match TRBD2. Inclusive of the bounding cysteine and phenylalanine, the CDR3 is 16 residues long. Of the read, only the CDR3 DNA is kept; its 48 bases are in frame from base 1. V is cut back by 4 bases and J by 6 bases, with 4 bases in the junction unmatched. Via the germline V gene, CDR1 is SGHRS and CDR2 YFSETQ.